Following are 17 T cell receptor beta chains from one sample sequenced in a study of blood T cell repertoires in COVID-19. Sequencing was performed with immunoSEQ multiplex PCR; in TCRdb, only in-frame clones are kept and a portion is missing. Found here are about 350,000 clones, about 88% of them singletons; the top ten hold approximately 1%. The sequenced material came from PBMCs or T cells enriched from blood (not recorded which). The receptors were sampled from a woman younger than 45 who had been exposed to COVID-19.

This rearrangement joins TRBV9 to TRBJ2-1; D might be TRBD2 (5 bases). Germline V gene lookup returns CDR1 SGDLS and CDR2 YYNGEE. Trimming shortened V by 3 bases and J by 0 bases, and 13 bases separated the two germline ends. CDR3 length: 16 residues. In DNA, the CDR3 is TGTGCCAGCAGCGCCCTGGTAGCGCCCTCCTACAATGAGCAGTTCTTC. Its protein product is CASSALVAPSYNEQFF.

The J gene is TRBJ2-3, the V gene TRBV5-1; 10 nucleotides agree with TRBD2. The CDR3 totals 15 residues. Germline CDR1 reads SGHRS; CDR2 reads YFSETQ. V dropped 4 bases and J dropped 2; count of bases not matched to a gene: 4. This CDR3 is CASSPLAGITDTQYF. The CDR3 DNA is TGCGCCAGCAGCCCACTAGCGGGGATCACAGATACGCAGTATTTT.

Regarding this clone: This specimen includes other DNA sequences encoding the same CDR3. This sequence joins TRBV7-9 and TRBJ2-7; 8 bases align to TRBD1. CDR1 is SEHNR, CDR2 FQNEAQ, per germline (reference sequence). V dropped 5 bases and J dropped 0; count of bases not matched to a gene: 6. The CDR3 length is 15 residues. The CDR3 sequence: CASSPRQGSSYEQYF. The DNA for the CDR3 is TGTGCCAGCAGCCCACGACAGGGGAGCTCCTACGAGCAGTACTTC.

The sample holds one count of this clone. V is TRBV27 and J is TRBJ1-5; tentative D call: TRBD1 (5 bases). The germline gives CDR1 MNHEY, CDR2 SMNVEV (reference sequence). This CDR3 has 15 residues. Trimming stripped 4 bases from V and 0 bases from J, with 10 bases between. CDR3 amino acids: CASSWTPNSNQPQHF. The CDR3, as DNA: TGTGCCAGCAGTTGGACACCAAATAGCAATCAGCCCCAGCATTTT.

The chain couples TRBV25-1 to TRBJ2-3; 7 nucleotides match TRBD1. The CDR3 length is 16 residues. Germline CDR1 and CDR2: MGHDK and SYGVNS. V lost 3 bases and J lost 1; bases outside the gene matches: 7. CDR3 region: CASSDPRGRGTDTQYF. The CDR3 bases are TGTGCCAGCAGTGATCCCAGGGGGAGAGGCACAGATACGCAGTATTTT.

This clone was seen a handful of times. This sequence joins TRBV5-6 and TRBJ1-6; D not certain. Germline-derived CDR1 and CDR2 are SGHDT and YYEEEE. Trimming took 0 bases from V and 4 from J, leaving 8 bases between them. The CDR3 covers 15 residues. As DNA, the CDR3 is TGTGCCAGCAGCTTGGGTGCAGCGTATAATTCACCCCTCCACTTT. It yields the protein CASSLGAAYNSPLHF. The variable domain in full, with the rest retrieved from reference TRBV5-6 and TRBJ1-6, is DAGVTQSPTHLIKTRGQQVTLRCSPKSGHDTVSWYQQALGQGPQFIFQYYEEEERQRGNFPDRFSGHQFPNYSSELNVNALLLGDSALYLCASSLGAAYNSPLHFGNGTRLTVT.

The rearrangement joins TRBV28 to TRBJ1-5, with D unclear. Germline loops: CDR1 MDHEN, CDR2 SYDVKM. The V end was cut by 3 bases, the J end by 2 bases, with 5 bases between. The CDR3 consists of 13 residues. CDR3 residues: CASSFPGNQPQHF. The CDR3 coding sequence is TGTGCCAGCAGTTTTCCGGGCAATCAGCCCCAGCATTTT.

The chain carries TRBV2 and TRBJ1-1, with 11 positions matching TRBD1. The V gene's germline CDR1 is SNHLY and CDR2 FYNNEI. The CDR3 has 15 residues. V lost 5 bases to trimming and J lost 3 bases; unmatched junction nucleotides: 5. This chain's CDR3 is CASSWTGGGYTEAFF. As DNA, the CDR3 is TGTGCCAGCAGTTGGACAGGGGGCGGCTACACTGAAGCTTTCTTT.

J is TRBJ2-1 and V is TRBV28; 10 bases fit TRBD2. Per germline, CDR1 MDHEN and CDR2 SYDVKM. V lost 8 bases, J lost 6 bases, and 13 bases stayed unmatched. The CDR3 spans 16 residues. The CDR3 nucleotides read TGTGCCAGCCAACCCGGCTCGACTAGCGGGCTCAATGAGCAGTTCTTC. Encoded protein: CASQPGSTSGLNEQFF.

The table lists this clone with a few counts. This chain links TRBV18 with TRBJ2-1; 12 bases map to TRBD2. The germline V gene encodes CDR1 KGHSH and CDR2 LQKENI. J lost 6 bases, V lost 3 bases, and 3 bases had no gene match. The CDR3 runs to 15 residues. CDR3 coding DNA: TGTGCCAGCTCACCCCTAGCGGGAGGGGTCAATGAGCAGTTCTTC. Translation: CASSPLAGGVNEQFF.

This clone has only one observation. The chain combines TRBV30 with TRBJ1-5, with 9 bases lining up with TRBD1. Germline CDR1 reads GTSNPN; CDR2 reads SVGIG (reference sequence). The J segment lost 9 bases and the V segment lost 0 bases, leaving 6 bases of the junction unmatched. CDR3 length: 14 amino acids. The CDR3 DNA reads as TGTGCCTGGAGTGTCGGGACAGGGTCCACGCCCCAGCATTTT. Its protein product is CAWSVGTGSTPQHF.

This sequence joins TRBV10-3 and TRBJ1-1, with 7 bases fitting TRBD1. This CDR3 comprises 13 residues. CDR1 is ENHRY, CDR2 SYGVKD, per germline. V lost 6 bases, J lost 4 bases, and 5 bases stayed unmatched. The CDR3 spells CAISHQGGTEAFF. As DNA, the CDR3 is TGTGCCATCAGCCACCAGGGGGGCACTGAAGCTTTCTTT.

The chain carries TRBV6-5 and TRBJ1-2, with TRBD1 as a possible D gene (6 bases). There are 15 residues in the CDR3. Germline V gene sequence: CDR1 MNHEY, CDR2 SVGAGI. V lost 0 bases to trimming and J lost 3 bases, with 11 bases between them. In DNA, the CDR3 is TGTGCCAGCAGTTACTCAAGGGGGGGCGACTATGGCTACACCTTC. The encoded protein is CASSYSRGGDYGYTF.

This clone was counted many times. The rearrangement joins TRBV30 to TRBJ2-7; 11 nucleotides line up with TRBD2. The germline V gene has CDR1 GTSNPN and CDR2 SVGIG (reference sequence). After removal of 0 bases from V and 6 bases from J, the junction contained 1 base not matched to a gene. This CDR3 has 13 amino acids. The CDR3 DNA sequence: TGTGCCTGGAGTGTACTAGCGGGAGCCGAGCAGTACTTC. It encodes CAWSVLAGAEQYF.

The rearrangement uses TRBV7-2 and TRBJ2-5; perhaps TRBD1 as D (5 bases). Germline CDR1 is SGHTA and CDR2 is FQGNSA. The CDR3 contains 15 residues. V gave up 3 bases and J gave up 2 bases, with 13 bases separating them. The CDR3 bases are TGTGCCAGCAGCTTGGTAGACAGCGAACAAGAGACCCAGTACTTC. This codes for CASSLVDSEQETQYF.

The chain carries TRBV7-6 and TRBJ2-2; D may be TRBD2 (5 bases). The CDR3 loop spans 15 amino acids. Germline-derived CDR1 and CDR2 are SGHVS and FNYEAQ. The V end lost 2 bases, the J end lost 2 bases, and 9 bases lay between the germline ends. The CDR3 DNA is TGTGCCAGCAGCTTACGGACTGAAAACACCGGGGAGCTGTTTTTT. It encodes CASSLRTENTGELFF.

This clone was picked up a small number of times. V and J are TRBV10-1 and TRBJ2-3; 9 bases are shared with TRBD1. The CDR3 length is 15 residues. V shed 2 bases, J shed 6 bases, and the junction held 6 bases outside the gene matches. Germline assignment: CDR1 WNHNN and CDR2 SYGVQD (reference sequence). CDR3: CASSEVGQGTDTQYF. DNA for the CDR3: TGCGCCAGCAGTGAGGTAGGACAGGGGACGGATACGCAGTATTTT.